This record concerns one T cell receptor (beta chain) sequence. This entry belongs to a study of shared clonotypes between healthy human individuals. The authors ran the assay at deep level. Using immunoSEQ multiplex PCR, the repertoire was profiled, and TCRdb retains in-frame clones only, with some absent. The sample includes a few million clones, 85% to 95% of them seen just once. CDR3 length equals 13 residues. Trimming pared 5 bases from V and 6 bases from J, leaving 13 bases between. Germline V gene lookup returns CDR1 PRHDT and CDR2 FYEKMQ (reference sequence). All donors qualified as healthy HIV-negative adults and had experienced no recent acute infections or vaccinations. Caucasian adults living in Nashville, Tennessee, provided all samples. Splitting the CD4+ cells yielded a CD45RA+ naive subset and a CD45RA-negative memory subset.

The receptor's source is a man in his late teens or twenties in good health. The sample comprised naive CD4+ T cells sorted from blood. This sample's subset: CD45RA+ positively selected. The chain is built from TRBV13 and TRBJ2-5, with TRBD1 as a possible D gene (6 bases). CDR3 in DNA: TGTGCCAGCAGCCAACGGACAGATCAGACCCAGTACTTC. Translated, it gives CASSQRTDQTQYF.